The 24 T cell receptor beta chains presented below share a single source sample, sequenced in a study of blood T cell repertoires in COVID-19. Sequencing used immunoSEQ multiplex PCR; TCRdb keeps in-frame clones, though not all of them. This table has 150,000 to 200,000 clones, about four fifths appearing once. The sample taken for sequencing was peripheral blood. The receptors were gathered from a woman in her thirties or forties with COVID-19, enrolled during active disease.

The V and J genes are TRBV12-3 or TRBV12-4 and TRBJ2-2; D is undetermined. V dropped 3 bases and J dropped 6 bases, with 8 bases sitting between them. This CDR3 has 13 amino acids. The CDR3 loop is CASSFRGPGELFF. The CDR3 DNA reads TGTGCCAGCAGTTTTCGTGGCCCCGGGGAGCTGTTTTTT.

This clone was seen more than once but under ten times. The rearrangement joins TRBV6-4 to TRBJ2-3; a possible D gene is TRBD2 (5 bases). The CDR3 runs 15 residues. Germline values: CDR1 MRHNA, CDR2 SNTAGT. The ends were cut back, 5 bases at V and 2 bases at J, with 14 bases in the middle. The CDR3 loop is CASSPRDGITDTQYF. The CDR3 nucleotides are TGTGCCAGCAGTCCAAGAGACGGGATCACAGATACGCAGTATTTT.

This chain connects TRBV18 to TRBJ2-2; possible D gene TRBD1, 5 bases. V lost 6 bases and J 0 bases, leaving 8 bases between the germline ends. This CDR3 region has 14 residues. Germline lookup yields CDR1 KGHSH and CDR2 LQKENI. The CDR3 reads CASSDKANTGELFF. The CDR3 bases are TGTGCCAGCTCGGACAAGGCGAACACCGGGGAGCTGTTTTTT.

This clone was detected once. The gene calls are TRBV4-1 and TRBJ1-1; D gene uncertain. The germline CDR1 and CDR2 sequences are MGHRA and YSYEKL. V gave up 0 bases and J gave up 4 bases, with 15 bases separating them. The CDR3 contains 16 residues. This chain's CDR3 is CASSQDRPQVGTEAFF. CDR3 nucleotide sequence: TGCGCCAGCAGCCAAGATCGCCCGCAGGTGGGCACTGAAGCTTTCTTT.

Written as DNA, the CDR3 is TGTGCCAGCAGTTTATGGGGGCACGAGCAGTACTTC. Encoded protein: CASSLWGHEQYF. The V gene is TRBV27, the J gene TRBJ2-7; maybe TRBD1 (6 bases). The CDR3 sequence is 12 residues long. V lost 1 base to trimming and J lost 5 bases, with 6 bases between them. CDR1 is MNHEY, CDR2 SMNVEV, per germline (reference sequence).

In regard to this clone: The sample carries other DNA sequences with the same CDR3. The chain uses TRBV29-1 and TRBJ1-2; TRBD1 aligns across 10 bases. V was pared by 4 bases and J by 9 bases, with 11 bases of the junction left unmatched. The CDR3 extends over 14 amino acids. Germline CDR1 SQVTM, CDR2 ANQGSEA. The CDR3, as DNA: TGCAGCGTTGTCGGGACAGGGGTTGGTATACGCTACACCTTC. This translates into CSVVGTGVGIRYTF.

The chain joins TRBV4-1 to TRBJ2-5; 7 bases fit TRBD2. This CDR3 region has 15 residues. Germline CDR1 MGHRA, CDR2 YSYEKL. Trimming cost V 1 base and J 4 bases; bases outside gene matches: 6. The CDR3 nucleotides read TGCGCCAGCAGCCAAGCGGGGGGTCGAACAGAGACCCAGTACTTC. This gives the protein CASSQAGGRTETQYF.

This sequence joins TRBV3-1 (or the pseudogene TRBV3-2) and TRBJ2-2; D is unresolved. Germline assignment: CDR1 LGHDT and CDR2 YNNKEL (reference sequence). The CDR3 is 15 amino acids. Trimming took 4 bases from V and 7 from J, leaving 16 bases between them. CDR3 DNA: TGTGCCAGCAGCCTAATAGGTGGCGGCGGCGGGGAGCTGTTTTTT. Translated, it gives CASSLIGGGGGELFF.

V gene TRBV7-9 combines with J gene TRBJ2-2; TRBD1 matches 7 bases. The CDR3 totals 13 residues. J gave up 3 bases and V 8 bases, and 3 bases lay outside the gene matches. Germline CDR1 is SEHNR and CDR2 is FQNEAQ (reference sequence). DNA for the CDR3: TGTGCCAGCGAAGGGACAGACACCGGGGAGCTGTTTTTT. As protein: CASEGTDTGELFF.

V usage is TRBV9 and J usage is TRBJ1-2; 9 positions agree with TRBD1. Germline-derived CDR1 and CDR2 are SGDLS and YYNGEE. V was pared by 4 bases and J by 4 bases, with 2 bases of the junction left unmatched. The CDR3 is made up of 13 amino acids. The CDR3 DNA reads TGTGCCAGCAGCCTGGGACAGGGCTATGGCTACACCTTC. It specifies CASSLGQGYGYTF.

The rearrangement uses TRBV3-1 (or the pseudogene TRBV3-2) and TRBJ1-1; D remains ambiguous. V lost 3 bases and J 8 bases, leaving 16 bases between the germline ends. Germline-derived CDR1 and CDR2 are LGHDT and YNNKEL (reference sequence). CDR3 length equals 14 residues. CDR3 residues: CASSHPGGRLEAFF. The DNA of the CDR3 is TGTGCCAGCAGCCATCCCGGAGGGAGGTTGGAAGCTTTCTTT.

This clone has a handful of counts. This chain's CDR3 is CASSLAREGYEQYF. CDR3 in DNA: TGCGCCAGCAGCTTGGCCAGGGAAGGGTACGAGCAGTACTTC. The rearrangement joins TRBV5-1 to TRBJ2-7; a weak D match, TRBD1 (5 bases). CDR1 and CDR2 from the germline V gene are SGHRS and YFSETQ. The ends were cut back, 0 bases at V and 4 bases at J, with 11 bases in the middle. The CDR3 runs 14 residues.

This chain connects TRBV7-9 to TRBJ2-7; 7 bases fit TRBD1. The CDR3 is 15 amino acids. J gave up 0 bases and V 5 bases, and 7 bases lay outside the gene matches. Per the germline V gene, CDR1 is SEHNR and CDR2 is FQNEAQ (reference sequence). The DNA of the CDR3 is TGTGCCAGCAGCCCCCAAGGGGACAGCTCCTACGAGCAGTACTTC. It specifies CASSPQGDSSYEQYF.

This chain uses TRBV28 with TRBJ1-1; possibly TRBD1 for D (5 bases). CDR3 length: 15 residues. Germline V gene lookup returns CDR1 MDHEN and CDR2 SYDVKM. Trimming shortened V by 3 bases and J by 1 base, and 12 bases separated the two germline ends. The CDR3 DNA is TGTGCCAGCAGTTTGGCCTCCGGGGGGAACACTGAAGCTTTCTTT. Translating gives CASSLASGGNTEAFF.

The rearrangement links TRBV18 to TRBJ1-5; weak D call: TRBD1 (6 bases). The CDR3 has 16 residues. Trimming left V 6 bases short and J 0 bases short, with 15 bases between. Germline V gene data show CDR1 as KGHSH and CDR2 as LQKENI. The CDR3 loop is CASSPTGQHSNQPQHF. The DNA of the CDR3 is TGTGCCAGCTCCCCCACGGGACAACATAGCAATCAGCCCCAGCATTTT.

The V gene is TRBV2, the J gene TRBJ2-2; tentative D call: TRBD1 (6 bases). The CDR3 loop spans 15 amino acids. Germline loops: CDR1 SNHLY, CDR2 FYNNEI. The V end was cut by 6 bases, the J end by 3 bases, with 14 bases between. The CDR3 spells CASRRTAGDTGELFF. The CDR3 DNA reads TGTGCCAGCAGAAGGACAGCTGGGGACACCGGGGAGCTGTTTTTT. Combining the CDR3 with reference TRBV2 and TRBJ2-2 gives the whole variable domain EPEVTQTPSHQVTQMGQEVILRCVPISNHLYFYWYRQILGQKVEFLVSFYNNEISEKSEIFDDQFSVERPDGSNFTLKIRSTKLEDSAMYFCASRRTAGDTGELFFGEGSRLTVL.

The chain recombines TRBV30 with TRBJ1-2; D may be TRBD1 (6 bases). Germline CDR1 is GTSNPN and CDR2 is SVGIG (reference sequence). This CDR3 is built from 13 residues. Trimming took off 0 bases at V and 13 bases at J, with 18 bases between the two ends. The CDR3 region has the DNA TGTGCCTGGAGTGTAATTGCCGGGCGGGGGCTCACCTTC. Amino acid sequence: CAWSVIAGRGLTF.

The rearrangement uses TRBV30 and TRBJ1-4; TRBD1 matches 7 bases. Germline CDR1 reads GTSNPN; CDR2 reads SVGIG (reference sequence). The CDR3 has 15 amino acids. V dropped 8 bases and J dropped 7; count of bases not matched to a gene: 16. In DNA form, the CDR3 reads TGTGCCCGAGGAGAACCGACAGGGTTAGCTGAAAAACTGTTTTTT. Amino acids: CARGEPTGLAEKLFF.

This sequence joins TRBV6-5 and TRBJ2-1; 8 bases agree with TRBD1. V lost 4 bases and J lost 4; bases outside the gene matches: 9. The germline V gene encodes CDR1 MNHEY and CDR2 SVGAGI. This CDR3 is built from 16 residues. CDR3 coding DNA: TGTGCCAGCAGTTCGGGACGACAGGGGCTTTACAATGAGCAGTTCTTC. Amino acid sequence: CASSSGRQGLYNEQFF.

V gene TRBV6-5 combines with J gene TRBJ2-7, with D tentatively TRBD1 (6 bases). Trimming left V 6 bases short and J 3 bases short, with 18 bases between. CDR3 size: 15 residues. Germline V gives CDR1 MNHEY, CDR2 SVGAGI. As DNA, the CDR3 is TGTGCCAGCAGCCTGGGGACACCCACGAACTACGAGCAGTACGTC. Amino acid sequence: CASSLGTPTNYEQYV.

The CDR3, as DNA: TGTGCCAGCAGCTTGGGACTAGCGGGAGTGAACGAGCAGTACTTC. It yields the protein CASSLGLAGVNEQYF. The chain uses TRBV7-9 and TRBJ2-7, with 14 bases that match TRBD2. J gave up 5 bases and V 3 bases, and 3 bases lay outside the gene matches. The CDR3 length is 15 residues. Germline values: CDR1 SEHNR, CDR2 FQNEAQ (reference sequence).

The genes are TRBV2 and TRBJ2-5, with D perhaps matching TRBD2 (5 bases). The CDR3 covers 12 residues. V was pared by 8 bases and J by 5 bases, with 12 bases between. The germline V gene has CDR1 SNHLY and CDR2 FYNNEI. CDR3 amino acids: CASRGPQETQYF. DNA for the CDR3: TGTGCCAGCCGGGGTCCCCAGGAGACCCAGTACTTC.

The rearrangement joins TRBV6-4 to TRBJ2-7, with D perhaps TRBD2 (6 bases). This CDR3 region has 14 residues. Germline V gene sequence: CDR1 MRHNA, CDR2 SNTAGT. V shed 7 bases and J shed 0 bases, with 13 bases lying between them. The CDR3 protein is CASIERDSSYEQYF. In DNA, the CDR3 is TGTGCCAGCATCGAGAGGGACTCCTCCTACGAGCAGTACTTC.

The chain uses TRBV2 and TRBJ2-3; 8 bases fit TRBD1. V was clipped by 8 bases and J by 0 bases; unmatched bases: 13. The germline V gene has CDR1 SNHLY and CDR2 FYNNEI. The CDR3 sequence is 17 residues long. CDR3 DNA: TGTGCCAGCGCCATTTTAACCTCAGGGGGCAGCACAGATACGCAGTATTTT. Translated, it gives CASAILTSGGSTDTQYF.